The 9 T cell receptor beta chains given below trace back to one sample, sequenced in a study of cytomegalovirus exposure and HLA in healthy donors (dated 2017 in TCRdb). The library was produced with the immunoSEQ multiplex PCR assay. For the multiplex PCR, a mixture combining 60 forward primers for TCR Vbeta segments and 13 reverse primers for TCR Jbeta segments was used. Entries here come from immuneACCESS through TCRdb and include only in-frame sequences with V and J called. Some clones fail to appear in such tables; in the studies checked, an unresolved V gene covers under half of the shortfall, and the cause of the remainder is unknown. Here the sample has tens of thousands of clones; 81% occur a single time. Of the sample, approximately 3% falls within the top ten clones. Sequenced material: PBMCs. These receptors originate from a man aged 45-60 years in good health and CMV-seronegative.

The CDR3 reads CASSWAQGEASNQPQHF. DNA for the CDR3: TGTGCCAGCAGCTGGGCGCAGGGGGAGGCGAGCAATCAGCCCCAGCATTTT. The V gene is TRBV7-8, the J gene TRBJ1-5; 7 bases line up with TRBD1. The germline V gene has CDR1 SGHVS and CDR2 FQNEAQ. This CDR3 comprises 17 residues. Unmatched junction bases numbered 10, after V lost 4 bases and J lost 1 base.

This clone was seen a single time. This chain joins TRBV7-9 and TRBJ2-1, with 7 positions matching TRBD1. There are 17 residues in the CDR3. Trimming at V came to 5 bases and at J to 4 bases, leaving 14 bases not matched to a gene. The germline V gene has CDR1 SEHNR and CDR2 FQNEAQ (reference sequence). The CDR3 loop reads CASSLFLGGTGYNEQFF. In DNA form, the CDR3 reads TGTGCCAGCAGCCTTTTCTTAGGGGGCACAGGGTACAATGAGCAGTTCTTC.

The gene calls are TRBV19 and TRBJ1-1; tentative D call: TRBD1 (5 bases). CDR1 and CDR2 (germline): LNHDA, SQIVND (reference sequence). The V gene lost 3 bases and the J gene lost 4 bases, with 9 bases spanning the gap. The CDR3 is made up of 13 amino acids. DNA of the CDR3: TGTGCCAGTAGTATCCGCAGGGCCACTGAAGCTTTCTTT. Translation gives CASSIRRATEAFF.

The rearrangement uses TRBV9 and TRBJ2-3; TRBD2 is a possible D gene (7 bases). Trimming removed 3 bases from V and 3 bases from J, with 20 bases in between. Germline V gives CDR1 SGDLS, CDR2 YYNGEE. The length of the CDR3 is 17 residues. The CDR3 coding sequence is TGTGCCAGCAGCGCCACTGGAGGGGGGGCAGGAACAGATACGCAGTATTTT. Amino acids: CASSATGGGAGTDTQYF.

V and J are TRBV11-2 and TRBJ2-7; D perhaps matches TRBD2 (6 bases). V was clipped by 0 bases and J by 2 bases, with 20 bases between them. The germline CDR1 and CDR2 sequences are SGHAT and FQNNGV. The length of the CDR3 is 18 residues. CDR3 residues: CASSLDGTGKGGAYEQYF. The CDR3 DNA reads TGTGCCAGCAGCTTAGATGGGACGGGAAAGGGAGGTGCCTACGAGCAGTACTTC.

The chain recombines TRBV6-5 with TRBJ1-6; D is unresolved. Germline values: CDR1 MNHEY, CDR2 SVGAGI. This CDR3 has 12 residues. Trimming shortened V by 4 bases and J by 10 bases, and 8 bases separated the two germline ends. The CDR3 nucleotides are TGTGCCAGCAGTTCCCCGGTCTCACCCCTCCACTTT. Encoded protein: CASSSPVSPLHF.

This clone is a singleton in its sample. This rearrangement joins TRBV7-3 to TRBJ1-6; the match to TRBD1 covers 11 bases. The CDR3 covers 15 residues. V dropped 4 bases and J dropped 10; count of bases not matched to a gene: 6. Germline loops: CDR1 SGHTA, CDR2 FQGTGA. CDR3 bases: TGTGCCAGCAGCTCCTACGGGACAGGGGGGTCACCCCTCCACTTT. Amino acids: CASSSYGTGGSPLHF.

The V call is TRBV7-3, the J call TRBJ2-6; TRBD2 might be the D (5 bases). Germline loops: CDR1 SGHTA, CDR2 FQGTGA. Trimming left V 4 bases short and J 2 bases short, with 12 bases between. This CDR3 contains 16 residues. The CDR3 spells CASSYGLSAGANVLTF. The DNA for the CDR3 is TGTGCCAGCAGCTACGGACTTTCCGCTGGGGCCAACGTCCTGACTTTC.

The V gene is TRBV28, the J gene TRBJ2-5; no clear D. The J call could be wrong; TRBJ2-7 is a better fit for the DNA end. CDR1 and CDR2 from the germline V gene are MDHEN and SYDVKM. The CDR3 length is 13 residues. This CDR3 reads CASSLYLGYEQYF. CDR3 coding DNA: TGTGCCAGCAGTTTATATTTGGGCTACGAGCAGTACTTC.